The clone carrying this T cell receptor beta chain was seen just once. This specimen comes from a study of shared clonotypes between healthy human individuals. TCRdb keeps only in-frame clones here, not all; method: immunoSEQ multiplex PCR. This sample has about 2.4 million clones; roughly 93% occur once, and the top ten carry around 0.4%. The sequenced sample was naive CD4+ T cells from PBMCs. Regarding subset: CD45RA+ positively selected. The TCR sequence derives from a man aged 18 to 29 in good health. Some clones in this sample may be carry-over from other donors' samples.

The CDR3 sequence: CSVRNRGSNQPQHF. In DNA form, the CDR3 reads TGCAGCGTACGGAACAGGGGGAGCAATCAGCCCCAGCATTTT. The V and J genes are TRBV29-1 and TRBJ1-5; 8 nucleotides line up with TRBD1. V dropped 6 bases and J dropped 1; count of bases not matched to a gene: 5. The CDR3 has 14 amino acids. Germline assignment: CDR1 SQVTM and CDR2 ANQGSEA.